What follows is one T cell receptor (beta chain) and its context. Its specificity is not known. This entry belongs to a study of T cell responses to AZD1222 COVID-19 vaccine. Study details: Timing groups of about 4 and about 12 weeks for second doses were pooled.

The study's findings and limits: A mostly white British donor set with more females was recruited, and clonal diversity was possibly underestimated.

Clones were sequenced by immunoSEQ multiplex PCR, and TCRdb holds only the in-frame ones, with some missing. Among roughly 120,000 clones listed, around 81% were seen once. CDR1 is LNHNV, CDR2 YYDKDF, per germline (reference sequence). The V end was cut by 5 bases, the J end by 3 bases, with 14 bases between. The CDR3 consists of 15 residues. This chain uses TRBV15 with TRBJ1-5; D remains ambiguous. Sequencing was performed on peripheral blood, taken on day 0 of AZD1222 vaccination. This TCR was sampled from an adult in good health. This CDR3 reads CATSGRTAVNQPQHF. CDR3 DNA: TGTGCCACCAGCGGTCGTACGGCGGTCAATCAGCCCCAGCATTTT.